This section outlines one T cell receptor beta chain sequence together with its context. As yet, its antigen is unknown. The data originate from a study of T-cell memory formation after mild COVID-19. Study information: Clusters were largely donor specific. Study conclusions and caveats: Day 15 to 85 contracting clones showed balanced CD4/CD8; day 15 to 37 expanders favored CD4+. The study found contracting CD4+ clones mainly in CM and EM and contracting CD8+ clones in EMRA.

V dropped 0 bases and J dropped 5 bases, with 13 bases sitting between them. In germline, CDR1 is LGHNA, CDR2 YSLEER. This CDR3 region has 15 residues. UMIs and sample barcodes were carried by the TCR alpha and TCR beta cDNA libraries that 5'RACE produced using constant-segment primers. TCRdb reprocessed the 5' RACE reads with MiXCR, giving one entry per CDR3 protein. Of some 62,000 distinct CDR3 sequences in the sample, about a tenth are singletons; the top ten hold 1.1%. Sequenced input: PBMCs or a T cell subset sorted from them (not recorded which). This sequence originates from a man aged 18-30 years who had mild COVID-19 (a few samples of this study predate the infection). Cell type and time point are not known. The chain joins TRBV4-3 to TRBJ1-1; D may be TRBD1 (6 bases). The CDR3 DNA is TGCGCCAGCAGCCAAGAGGGCAGGGGCGATACTGAAGCTTTCTTT. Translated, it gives CASSQEGRGDTEAFF.